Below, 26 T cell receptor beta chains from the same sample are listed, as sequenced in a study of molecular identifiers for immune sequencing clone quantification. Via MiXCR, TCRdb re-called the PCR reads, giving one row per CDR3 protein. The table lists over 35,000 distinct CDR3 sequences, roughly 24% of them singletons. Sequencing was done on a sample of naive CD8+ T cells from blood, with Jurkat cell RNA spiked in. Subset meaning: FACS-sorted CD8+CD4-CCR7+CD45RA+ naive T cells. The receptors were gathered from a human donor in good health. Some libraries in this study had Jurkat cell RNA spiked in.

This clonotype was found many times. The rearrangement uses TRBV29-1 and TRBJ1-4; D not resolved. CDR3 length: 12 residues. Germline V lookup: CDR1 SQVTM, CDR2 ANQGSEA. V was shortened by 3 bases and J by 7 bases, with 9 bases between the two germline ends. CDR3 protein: CSVEPEGEKLFF. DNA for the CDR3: TGCAGCGTTGAGCCAGAAGGTGAAAAACTGTTTTTT. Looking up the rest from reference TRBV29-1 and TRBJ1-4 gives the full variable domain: SAVISQKPSRDICQRGTSLTIQCQVDSQVTMMFWYRQQPGQSLTLIATANQGSEATYESGFVIDKFPISRPNLTFSTLTVSNMSPEDSSIYLCSVEPEGEKLFFGSGTQLSVL.

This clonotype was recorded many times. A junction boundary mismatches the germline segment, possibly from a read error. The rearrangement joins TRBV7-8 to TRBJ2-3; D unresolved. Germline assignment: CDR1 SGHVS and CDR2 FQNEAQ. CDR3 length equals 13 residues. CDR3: CASSLLGTDTQYF. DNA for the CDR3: TGCGCCAGCAGCTTATTAGGGACAGATACGCAGTATTTT.

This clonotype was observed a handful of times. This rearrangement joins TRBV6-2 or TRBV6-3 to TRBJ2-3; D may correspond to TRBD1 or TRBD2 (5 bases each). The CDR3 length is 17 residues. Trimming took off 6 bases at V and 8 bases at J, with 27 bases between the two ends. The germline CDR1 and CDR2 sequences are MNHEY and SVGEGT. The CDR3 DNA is TGTGCCAGCAGCCCACTCGTGCCAGGGACCAAAGAGGGTACGCAGTATTTT. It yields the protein CASSPLVPGTKEGTQYF.

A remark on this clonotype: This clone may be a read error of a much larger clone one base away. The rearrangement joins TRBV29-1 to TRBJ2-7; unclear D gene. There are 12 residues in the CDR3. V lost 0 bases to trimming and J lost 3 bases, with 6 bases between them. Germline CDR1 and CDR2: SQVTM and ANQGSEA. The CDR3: CSVEDLNYEQYF. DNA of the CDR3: TGCAGCGTTGAAGATCTGAACTACGAGCAGTACTTC.

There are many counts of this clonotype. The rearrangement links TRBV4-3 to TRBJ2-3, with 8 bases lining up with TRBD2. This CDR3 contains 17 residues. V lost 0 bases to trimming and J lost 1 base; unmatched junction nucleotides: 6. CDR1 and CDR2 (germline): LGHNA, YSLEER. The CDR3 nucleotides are TGCGCCAGCAGCCAAGATCGGGCCGGGGGGGGCACAGATACGCAGTATTTT. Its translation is CASSQDRAGGGTDTQYF.

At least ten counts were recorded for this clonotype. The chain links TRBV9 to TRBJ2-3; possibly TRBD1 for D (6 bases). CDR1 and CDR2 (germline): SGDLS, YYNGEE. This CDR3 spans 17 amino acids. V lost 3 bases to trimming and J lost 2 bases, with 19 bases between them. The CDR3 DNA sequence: TGTGCCAGCAGCGCGCCCTCGGACAGCGGAGCCACAGATACGCAGTATTTT. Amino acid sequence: CASSAPSDSGATDTQYF.

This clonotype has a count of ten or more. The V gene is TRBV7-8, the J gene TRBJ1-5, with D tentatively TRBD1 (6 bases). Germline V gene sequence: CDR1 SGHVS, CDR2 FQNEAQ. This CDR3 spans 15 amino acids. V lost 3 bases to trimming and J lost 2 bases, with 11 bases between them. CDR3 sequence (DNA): TGTGCCAGCAGCTTGGGGGGGCTGGGCAATCAGCCCCAGCATTTT. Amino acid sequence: CASSLGGLGNQPQHF.

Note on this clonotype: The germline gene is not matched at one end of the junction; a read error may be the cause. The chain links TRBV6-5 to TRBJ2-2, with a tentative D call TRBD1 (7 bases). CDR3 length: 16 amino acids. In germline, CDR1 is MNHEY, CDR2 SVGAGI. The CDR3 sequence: CAGSYLTGTNTGELFF. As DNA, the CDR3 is TGTGCCGGCAGTTACCTGACAGGGACTAACACCGGGGAGCTGTTTTTT.

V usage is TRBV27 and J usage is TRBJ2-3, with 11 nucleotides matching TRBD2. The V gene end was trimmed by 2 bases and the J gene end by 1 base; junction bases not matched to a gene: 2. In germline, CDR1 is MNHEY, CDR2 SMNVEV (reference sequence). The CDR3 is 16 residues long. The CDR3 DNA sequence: TGTGCCAGCAGTTTAGAACTAGCGGGGGGCACAGATACGCAGTATTTT. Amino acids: CASSLELAGGTDTQYF.

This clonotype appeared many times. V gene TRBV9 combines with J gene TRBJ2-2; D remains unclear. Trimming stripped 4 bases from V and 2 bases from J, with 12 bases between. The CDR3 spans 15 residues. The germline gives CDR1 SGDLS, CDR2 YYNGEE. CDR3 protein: CASSPTLPNTGELFF. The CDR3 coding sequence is TGTGCCAGCAGCCCGACTCTTCCCAACACCGGGGAGCTGTTTTTT. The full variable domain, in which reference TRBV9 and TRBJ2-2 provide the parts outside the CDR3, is DSGVTQTPKHLITATGQRVTLRCSPRSGDLSVYWYQQSLDQGLQFLIQYYNGEERAKGNILERFSAQQFPDLHSELNLSSLELGDSALYFCASSPTLPNTGELFFGEGSRLTVL.

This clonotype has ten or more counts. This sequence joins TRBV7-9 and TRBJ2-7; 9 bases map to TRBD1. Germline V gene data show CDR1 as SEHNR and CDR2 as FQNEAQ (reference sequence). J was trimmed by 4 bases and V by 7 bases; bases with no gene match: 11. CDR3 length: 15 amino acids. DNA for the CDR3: TGTGCCAGCAATTCTTTGCGGGACAGGGATTACGAGCAGTACTTC. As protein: CASNSLRDRDYEQYF.

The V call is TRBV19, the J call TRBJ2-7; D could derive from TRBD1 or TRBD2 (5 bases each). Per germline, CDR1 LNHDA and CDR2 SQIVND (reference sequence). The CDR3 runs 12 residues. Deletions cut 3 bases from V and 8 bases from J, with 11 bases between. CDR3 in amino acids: CASSISSGQQYF. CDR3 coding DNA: TGTGCCAGTAGTATCTCATCGGGACAGCAGTACTTC.

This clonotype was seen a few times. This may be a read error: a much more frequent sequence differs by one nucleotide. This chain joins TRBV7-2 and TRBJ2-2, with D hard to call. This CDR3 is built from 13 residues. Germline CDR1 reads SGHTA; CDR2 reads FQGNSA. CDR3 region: CASSLVDTRELFF. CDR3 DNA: TGTGCCAGCAGCTTGGTCGACACCAGGGAGCTGTTTTTT.

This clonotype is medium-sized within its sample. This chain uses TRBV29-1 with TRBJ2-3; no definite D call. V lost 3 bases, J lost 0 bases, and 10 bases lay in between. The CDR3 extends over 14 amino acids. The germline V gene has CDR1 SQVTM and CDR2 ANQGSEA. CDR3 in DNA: TGCAGCGTTGACGCCGGACGGAGCACAGATACGCAGTATTTT. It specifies CSVDAGRSTDTQYF.

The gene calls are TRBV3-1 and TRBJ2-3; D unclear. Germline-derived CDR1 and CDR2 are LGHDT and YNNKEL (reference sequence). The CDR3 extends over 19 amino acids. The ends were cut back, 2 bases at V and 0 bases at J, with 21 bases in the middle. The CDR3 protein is CASSQNGPEYFTSTDTQYF. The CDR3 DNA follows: TGTGCCAGCAGCCAAAACGGACCCGAATACTTTACTAGCACAGATACGCAGTATTTT.

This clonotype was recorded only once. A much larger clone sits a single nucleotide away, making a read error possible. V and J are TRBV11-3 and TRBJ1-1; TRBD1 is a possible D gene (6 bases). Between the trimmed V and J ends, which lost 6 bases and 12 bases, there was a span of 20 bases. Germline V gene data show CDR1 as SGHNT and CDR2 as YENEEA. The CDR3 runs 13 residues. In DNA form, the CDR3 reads TGTGCCAGCAGGGCTCCGGGACCGGGGGCAACTTTCTTT. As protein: CASRAPGPGATFF.

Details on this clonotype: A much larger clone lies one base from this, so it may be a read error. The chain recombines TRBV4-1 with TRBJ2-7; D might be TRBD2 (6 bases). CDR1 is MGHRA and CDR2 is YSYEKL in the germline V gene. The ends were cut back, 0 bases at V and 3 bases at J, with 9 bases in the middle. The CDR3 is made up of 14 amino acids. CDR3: CASSQERGIYEQYF. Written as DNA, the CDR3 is TGCGCCAGCAGCCAAGAACGGGGGATCTACGAGCAGTACTTC.

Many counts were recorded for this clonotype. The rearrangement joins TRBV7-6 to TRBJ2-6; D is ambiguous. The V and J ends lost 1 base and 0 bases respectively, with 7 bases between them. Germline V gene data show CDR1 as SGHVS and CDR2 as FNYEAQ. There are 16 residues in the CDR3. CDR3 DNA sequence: TGTGCCAGCAGCTTAGGCCGGAGCTCTGGGGCCAACGTCCTGACTTTC. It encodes CASSLGRSSGANVLTF.

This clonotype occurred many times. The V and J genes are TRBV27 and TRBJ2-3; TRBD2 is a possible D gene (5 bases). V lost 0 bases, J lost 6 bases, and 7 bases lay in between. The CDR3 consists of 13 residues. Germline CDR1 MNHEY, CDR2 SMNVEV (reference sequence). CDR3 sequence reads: CASSLSGVDTQYF. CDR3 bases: TGTGCCAGCAGTTTATCCGGGGTTGATACGCAGTATTTT.

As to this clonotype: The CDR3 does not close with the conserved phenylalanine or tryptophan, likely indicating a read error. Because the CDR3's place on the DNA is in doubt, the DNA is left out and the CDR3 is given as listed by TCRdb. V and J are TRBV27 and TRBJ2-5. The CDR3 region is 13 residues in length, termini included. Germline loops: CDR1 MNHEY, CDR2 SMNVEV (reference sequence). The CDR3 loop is CASSGVYQETQNI.

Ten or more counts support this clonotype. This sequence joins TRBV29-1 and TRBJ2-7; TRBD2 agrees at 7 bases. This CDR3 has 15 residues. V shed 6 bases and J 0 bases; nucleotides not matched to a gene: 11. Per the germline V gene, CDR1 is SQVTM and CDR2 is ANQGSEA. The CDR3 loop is CSVAEPSGLSYEQYF. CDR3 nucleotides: TGCAGCGTGGCCGAGCCTAGCGGACTCTCCTACGAGCAGTACTTC.

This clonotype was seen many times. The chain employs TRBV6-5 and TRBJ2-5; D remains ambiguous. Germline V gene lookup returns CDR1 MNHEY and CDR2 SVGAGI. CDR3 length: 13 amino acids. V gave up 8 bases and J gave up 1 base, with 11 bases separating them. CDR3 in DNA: TGTGCCAGCGCTCGGAGCGCCCAAGAGACCCAGTACTTC. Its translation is CASARSAQETQYF.

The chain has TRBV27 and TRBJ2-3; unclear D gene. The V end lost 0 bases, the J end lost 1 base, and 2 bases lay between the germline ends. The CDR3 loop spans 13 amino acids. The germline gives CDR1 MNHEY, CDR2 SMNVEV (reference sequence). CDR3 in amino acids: CASSLSRTDTQYF. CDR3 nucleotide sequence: TGTGCCAGCAGTTTATCCCGCACAGATACGCAGTATTTT.

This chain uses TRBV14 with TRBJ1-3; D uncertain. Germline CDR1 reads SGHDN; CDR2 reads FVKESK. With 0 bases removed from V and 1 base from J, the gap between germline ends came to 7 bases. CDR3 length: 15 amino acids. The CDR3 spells CASSQDATSGNTIYF. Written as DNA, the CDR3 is TGTGCCAGCAGCCAAGATGCAACGTCTGGAAACACCATATATTTT.

The CDR3 bases are TGCGCCAGCAGATCGGACAGGGGGCTCTACGAGCAGTACTTC. Protein sequence: CASRSDRGLYEQYF. The chain employs TRBV5-1 and TRBJ2-7; 11 nucleotides align to TRBD1. CDR3 size: 14 residues. Trimming removed 5 bases from V and 3 bases from J; junction bases left unmatched: 4. Germline V gene sequence: CDR1 SGHRS, CDR2 YFSETQ.

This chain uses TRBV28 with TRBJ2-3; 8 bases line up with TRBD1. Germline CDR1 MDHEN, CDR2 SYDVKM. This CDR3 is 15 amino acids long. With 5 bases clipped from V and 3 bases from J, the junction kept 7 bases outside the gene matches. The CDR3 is CASSLQGAITDTQYF. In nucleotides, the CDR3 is TGTGCCAGCAGTCTTCAGGGGGCAATAACAGATACGCAGTATTTT. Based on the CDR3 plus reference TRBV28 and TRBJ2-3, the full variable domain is DVKVTQSSRYLVKRTGEKVFLECVQDMDHENMFWYRQDPGLGLRLIYFSYDVKMKEKGDIPEGYSVSREKKERFSLILESASTNQTSMYLCASSLQGAITDTQYFGPGTRLTVL.